This T cell receptor (beta chain) is from a study of blood T cell repertoires in COVID-19. The overall study: Researchers got acute and convalescent COVID-19 samples from the United States, Italy and Spain.

Seattle patients were enrolled while actively infected and followed longitudinally. TCRdb's copy holds only in-frame clones and misses some; the assay was immunoSEQ multiplex PCR. The repertoire holds approximately 70,000 clones, with roughly 85% as singletons. Per the germline V gene, CDR1 is MGHRA and CDR2 is YSYEKL. The CDR3 length is 17 residues. Trimming left V 3 bases short and J 2 bases short, with 20 bases between. Sequenced input: peripheral blood. The TCR was taken from a woman aged 50 to 60 with COVID-19, enrolled during active disease. The chain combines TRBV4-1 with TRBJ2-7; a possible D gene is TRBD2 (5 bases). The CDR3 loop reads CASSQESGGTGTYEQYF. The CDR3 DNA sequence: TGCGCCAGCAGCCAGGAAAGCGGAGGAACCGGAACCTACGAGCAGTACTTC.